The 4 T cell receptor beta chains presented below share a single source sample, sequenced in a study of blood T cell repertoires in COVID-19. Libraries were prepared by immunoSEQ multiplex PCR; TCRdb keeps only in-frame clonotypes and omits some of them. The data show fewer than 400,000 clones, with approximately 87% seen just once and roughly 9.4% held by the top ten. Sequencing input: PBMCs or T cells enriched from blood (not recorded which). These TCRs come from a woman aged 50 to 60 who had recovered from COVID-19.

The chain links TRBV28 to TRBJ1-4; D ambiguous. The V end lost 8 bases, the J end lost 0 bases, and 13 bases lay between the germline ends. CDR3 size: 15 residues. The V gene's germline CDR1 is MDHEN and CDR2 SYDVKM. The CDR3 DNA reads TGTGCCAGCGGTCGGAGGACTGCAACTAATGAAAAACTGTTTTTT. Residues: CASGRRTATNEKLFF.

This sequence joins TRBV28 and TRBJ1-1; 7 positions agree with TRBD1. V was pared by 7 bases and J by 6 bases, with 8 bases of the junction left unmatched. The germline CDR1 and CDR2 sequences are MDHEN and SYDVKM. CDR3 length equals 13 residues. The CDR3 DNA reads TGTGCCAGCAAAAATTATAGGGGGCCTGAAGCTTTCTTT. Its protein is CASKNYRGPEAFF.

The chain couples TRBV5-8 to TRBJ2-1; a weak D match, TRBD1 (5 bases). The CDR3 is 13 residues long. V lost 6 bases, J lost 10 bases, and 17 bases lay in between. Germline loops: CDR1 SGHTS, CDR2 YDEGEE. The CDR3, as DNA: TGTGCCAGCAAAGGCATTGTGGACACCGAGCAGTTCTTC. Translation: CASKGIVDTEQFF.

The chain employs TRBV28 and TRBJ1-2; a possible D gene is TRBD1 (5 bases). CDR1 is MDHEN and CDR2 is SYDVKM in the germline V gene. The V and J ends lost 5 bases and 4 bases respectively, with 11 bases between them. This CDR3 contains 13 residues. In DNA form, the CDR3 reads TGTGCCAGCAGTGGCGGGGCTACCTATGGCTACACCTTC. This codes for CASSGGATYGYTF.